This T cell receptor (beta chain) was obtained from a study of T cells after posttransplantation cyclophosphamide. The study's findings and limits: Later blood repertoires were often dominated by clones from the donor CD8+ memory compartment. TRB overlap between skin or GI tissue T cells and blood was limited. After PTCy, TRB diversity resembled that of CNI/methotrexate controls.

Cells defined as naive were viable CD3+CD4+ or CD3+CD8+ and CCR7+CD45RA+CD45RO-CD95-CD27+CD28+. This related bone marrow graft donor gave peripheral blood on the day of marrow donation. Profiling relied on immunoSEQ multiplex PCR, and the TCRdb table lists in-frame clones only, not all of them. This sample carries roughly 20,000 clones, 95% to 98% of them seen once, and the ten largest clones take roughly 0.16%. Trimming shortened V by 0 bases and J by 3 bases, and 18 bases separated the two germline ends. This CDR3 has 17 residues. CDR1 SQVTM and CDR2 ANQGSEA come from the germline V gene. Regarding this clone: Its target is unknown.

Sequencing input: naive CD4+ T cells sorted from PBMCs. The rearrangement joins TRBV29-1 to TRBJ2-1, with D perhaps TRBD1 (6 bases). This sequence originates from a man aged 35-49 years in good health, CMV-negative, and a related stem cell transplant donor. CDR3 coding DNA: TGCAGCGTTGAAGACCCAGGGACAAGACAGCTCTACAATGAGCAGTTCTTC. The encoded protein is CSVEDPGTRQLYNEQFF.